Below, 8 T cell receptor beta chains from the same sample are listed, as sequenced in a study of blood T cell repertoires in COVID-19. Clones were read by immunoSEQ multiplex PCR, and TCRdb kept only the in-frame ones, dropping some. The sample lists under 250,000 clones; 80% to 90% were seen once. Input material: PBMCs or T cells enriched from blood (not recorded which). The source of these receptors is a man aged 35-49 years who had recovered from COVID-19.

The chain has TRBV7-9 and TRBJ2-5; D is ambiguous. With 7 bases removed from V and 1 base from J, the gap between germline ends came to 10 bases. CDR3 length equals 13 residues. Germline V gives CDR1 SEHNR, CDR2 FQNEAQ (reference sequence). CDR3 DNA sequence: TGTGCCAGCACCGAAGCCAGCCAAGAGACCCAGTACTTC. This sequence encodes CASTEASQETQYF.

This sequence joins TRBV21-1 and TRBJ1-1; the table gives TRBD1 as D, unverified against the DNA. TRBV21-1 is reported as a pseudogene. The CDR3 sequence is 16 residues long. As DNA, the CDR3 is TGTGCCAGCAGCAAAGATCGACAGTCCATGAACACTGAAGCTTTCTTT. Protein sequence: CASSKDRQSMNTEAFF.

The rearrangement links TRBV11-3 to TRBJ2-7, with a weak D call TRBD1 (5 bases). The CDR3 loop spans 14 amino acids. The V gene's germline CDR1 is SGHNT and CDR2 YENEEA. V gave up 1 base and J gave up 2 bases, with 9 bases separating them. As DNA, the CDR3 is TGTGCCAGCAGCTTAGGGGCAGGGCCCTACGAGCAGTACTTC. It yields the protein CASSLGAGPYEQYF.

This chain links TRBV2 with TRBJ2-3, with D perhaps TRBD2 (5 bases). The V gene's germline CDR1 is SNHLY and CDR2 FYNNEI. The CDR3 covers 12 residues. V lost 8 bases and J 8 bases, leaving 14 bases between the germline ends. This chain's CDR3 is CASRLAGVTQYF. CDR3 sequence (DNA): TGTGCCAGCCGGCTAGCAGGTGTTACGCAGTATTTT. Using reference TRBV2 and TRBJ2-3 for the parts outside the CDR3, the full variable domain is EPEVTQTPSHQVTQMGQEVILRCVPISNHLYFYWYRQILGQKVEFLVSFYNNEISEKSEIFDDQFSVERPDGSNFTLKIRSTKLEDSAMYFCASRLAGVTQYFGPGTRLTVL.

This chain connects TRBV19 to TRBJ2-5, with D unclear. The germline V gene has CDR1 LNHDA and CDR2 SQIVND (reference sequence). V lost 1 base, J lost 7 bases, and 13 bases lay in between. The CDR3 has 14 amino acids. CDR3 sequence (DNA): TGTGCCAGTAGTATAGGGGCGTCCGTATCGACCCAGTACTTC. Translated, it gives CASSIGASVSTQYF. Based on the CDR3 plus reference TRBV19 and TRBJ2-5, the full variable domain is DGGITQSPKYLFRKEGQNVTLSCEQNLNHDAMYWYRQDPGQGLRLIYYSQIVNDFQKGDIAEGYSVSREKKESFPLTVTSAQKNPTAFYLCASSIGASVSTQYFGPGTRLLVL.

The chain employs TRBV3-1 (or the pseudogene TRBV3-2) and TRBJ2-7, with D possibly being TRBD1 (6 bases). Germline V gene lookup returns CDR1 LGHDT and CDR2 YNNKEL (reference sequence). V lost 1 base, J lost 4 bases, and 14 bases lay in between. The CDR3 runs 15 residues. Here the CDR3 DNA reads TGTGCCAGCAGCCAAGGATGGGGCAGGGGTTACGAGCAGTACTTC. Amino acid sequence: CASSQGWGRGYEQYF.

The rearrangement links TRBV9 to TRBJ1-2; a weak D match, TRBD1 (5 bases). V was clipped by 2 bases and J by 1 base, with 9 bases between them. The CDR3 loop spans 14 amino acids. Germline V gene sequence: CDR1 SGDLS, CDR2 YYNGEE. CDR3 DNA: TGTGCCAGCAGCGTTTTACAGGATAACTATGGCTACACCTTC. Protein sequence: CASSVLQDNYGYTF. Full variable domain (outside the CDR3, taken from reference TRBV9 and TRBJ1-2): DSGVTQTPKHLITATGQRVTLRCSPRSGDLSVYWYQQSLDQGLQFLIQYYNGEERAKGNILERFSAQQFPDLHSELNLSSLELGDSALYFCASSVLQDNYGYTFGSGTRLTVV.

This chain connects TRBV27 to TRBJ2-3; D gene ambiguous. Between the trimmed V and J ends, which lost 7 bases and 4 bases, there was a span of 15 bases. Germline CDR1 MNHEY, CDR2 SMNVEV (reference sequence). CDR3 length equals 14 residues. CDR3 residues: CASTALPGSDTQYF. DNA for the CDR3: TGTGCCAGCACAGCTCTCCCGGGTTCAGATACGCAGTATTTT.